The 32 T cell receptor beta chains presented below share a single source sample, sequenced in a study of blood T cell repertoires in COVID-19 (dated by TCRdb to 2018 to 2020). The protocol used for the library was the immunoSEQ multiplex PCR assay. What TCRdb holds here is the immuneACCESS table cut down to in-frame rearrangements. Part of the clones is not present; checked against another copy, under half of the missing clones reflect an unresolved V gene, and the others are unexplained. A total of roughly 180,000 clones appear in this sample, more than 65% of them only once. 5.6% of the sample is held by the ten biggest clonotypes. Specimen: PBMCs or T cells enriched from blood (not recorded which). The receptors were sampled from a middle-aged woman with acute COVID-19.

The chain couples TRBV3-1 (or the pseudogene TRBV3-2) to TRBJ2-5; 9 nucleotides align to TRBD1. This CDR3 region has 16 residues. V was clipped by 4 bases and J by 3 bases; unmatched bases: 9. Germline values: CDR1 LGHDT, CDR2 YNNKEL (reference sequence). The CDR3, as DNA: TGTGCCAGCAGCCTAAAATCCGGGACAGGGAAAGAGACCCAGTACTTC. It translates to CASSLKSGTGKETQYF.

This clone appeared a single time. V usage is TRBV12-3 or TRBV12-4 and J usage is TRBJ2-1; D gene ambiguous. This CDR3 has 13 residues. With 2 bases removed from V and 4 bases from J, the gap between germline ends came to 6 bases. The CDR3 protein is CASSLYLYNEQFF. As DNA, the CDR3 is TGTGCCAGCAGTTTATATCTTTACAATGAGCAGTTCTTC.

The V and J genes are TRBV18 and TRBJ2-5; D is ambiguous. Trimming removed 1 base from V and 2 bases from J, with 11 bases in between. Germline V gene data show CDR1 as KGHSH and CDR2 as LQKENI. The CDR3 runs 15 residues. The CDR3 protein is CASSPLLAAQETQYF. In DNA, the CDR3 is TGTGCCAGCTCACCACTTCTGGCGGCACAAGAGACCCAGTACTTC.

The chain carries TRBV19 and TRBJ1-4; D is uncertain. Germline V gene lookup returns CDR1 LNHDA and CDR2 SQIVND (reference sequence). The CDR3 is 15 amino acids. V was shortened by 3 bases and J by 3 bases, with 11 bases between the two germline ends. The CDR3 coding sequence is TGTGCCAGTAGTATTCAGTCGGGAGCTAATGAAAAACTGTTTTTT. It codes for CASSIQSGANEKLFF.

The chain combines TRBV5-5 with TRBJ2-3; 12 bases agree with TRBD1. Germline lookup yields CDR1 SGHKS and CDR2 YYEKEE (reference sequence). The ends lost 3 bases at V and 11 bases at J; junction bases unmatched: 7. The CDR3 runs to 14 residues. The CDR3 DNA follows: TGTGCCAGCAGCTCAACGGGACAGGGGGCTGGGCAGTATTTT. As protein: CASSSTGQGAGQYF.

This clone appeared a few times. This chain connects TRBV21-1 to TRBJ2-1; the D segment call TRBD2 is taken from the table without a DNA check. TRBV21-1 corresponds to a pseudogene. The CDR3 contains 15 residues. The CDR3 protein is CLGLFLPRYYNEQFF. Here the CDR3 DNA reads TGTTTAGGCCTATTTCTTCCTAGGTACTACAATGAGCAGTTCTTC.

This clone was observed a few times. The chain recombines TRBV7-6 with TRBJ2-7; tentative D call: TRBD1 (5 bases). The germline V gene encodes CDR1 SGHVS and CDR2 FNYEAQ. The CDR3 is 15 residues long. V was shortened by 1 base and J by 6 bases, with 16 bases between the two germline ends. The CDR3 region is CASSLDRPSLSEQYV. Written as DNA, the CDR3 is TGTGCCAGCAGCTTAGACAGGCCCTCTTTGAGCGAGCAGTACGTC.

The sample holds a few counts of this clone. The chain is built from TRBV24-1 and TRBJ2-1, with 9 bases identical to TRBD1. With 4 bases clipped from V and 10 bases from J, the junction kept 13 bases outside the gene matches. Germline CDR1 is KGHDR and CDR2 is SFDVKD. This CDR3 is 16 amino acids long. The CDR3 bases are TGTGCCACCAGTGACCTCACAGGGGGCAATCCGGGAGAGCAGTTCTTC. Protein product: CATSDLTGGNPGEQFF.

The chain carries TRBV24-1 and TRBJ2-1, with 10 bases matching TRBD2. The CDR3 totals 16 residues. J gave up 6 bases and V 3 bases, and 7 bases lay outside the gene matches. Germline lookup yields CDR1 KGHDR and CDR2 SFDVKD. The CDR3 loop is CATSDRTSGTLNEQFF. CDR3 coding DNA: TGTGCCACCAGTGATAGAACTAGCGGGACTCTCAATGAGCAGTTCTTC.

This rearrangement joins TRBV7-3 to TRBJ2-1, with 7 bases that match TRBD2. V lost 1 base, J lost 8 bases, and 11 bases stayed unmatched. This CDR3 comprises 16 residues. Germline CDR1 and CDR2: SGHTA and FQGTGA. In nucleotides, the CDR3 is TGTGCCAGCAGCTTAAAGATTGGCGGGAGTAACTATGAGCAGTTCTTC. Its translation: CASSLKIGGSNYEQFF.

In this sample, this clone turned up once. The gene calls are TRBV2 and TRBJ1-2; TRBD1 agrees at 7 bases. V gave up 5 bases and J gave up 4 bases; unmatched junction bases: 19. The CDR3 covers 18 residues. Germline CDR1 and CDR2: SNHLY and FYNNEI. The CDR3 spells CASSSARDSPRWGYGYTF. As DNA, the CDR3 is TGTGCCAGCAGTTCGGCCCGGGACAGCCCAAGGTGGGGCTATGGCTACACCTTC.

A remark on this clone: At the DNA level, this CDR3 is encoded by other sequences in the same sample as well. V is TRBV19 and J is TRBJ2-7, with TRBD2 matching 12 bases. Germline CDR1 and CDR2: LNHDA and SQIVND (reference sequence). This CDR3 contains 14 residues. J gave up 3 bases and V 5 bases, and 2 bases lay outside the gene matches. The DNA for the CDR3 is TGTGCCAGTAGTCGGACTAGCGGGGACTACGAGCAGTACGTC. Protein sequence: CASSRTSGDYEQYV.

Only a few counts were recorded for this clone. The V gene is TRBV21-1, the J gene TRBJ2-3; the D segment call TRBD1 is taken from the table without a DNA check. TRBV21-1 constitutes a pseudogene. The CDR3 contains 15 residues. CDR3 bases: TGTGCCAGCAGCAAAGCCCAGGGCCTCGGAGATACGCAGTATTTT. Its protein product is CASSKAQGLGDTQYF.

The rearrangement uses TRBV5-4 and TRBJ2-1; 9 bases are shared with TRBD2. CDR3 size: 15 residues. V trimming: 2 bases; J trimming: 6 bases; junction bases outside the gene matches: 6. CDR1 and CDR2 from the germline V gene are SGHNT and YYREEE (reference sequence). CDR3 sequence reads: CASSLSLAGANEQFF. The CDR3 DNA sequence: TGTGCCAGCAGCTTATCATTAGCGGGAGCCAATGAGCAGTTCTTC. The full variable domain, rest sourced from reference TRBV5-4 and TRBJ2-1, is ETGVTQSPTHLIKTRGQQVTLRCSSQSGHNTVSWYQQALGQGPQFIFQYYREEENGRGNFPPRFSGLQFPNYSSELNVNALELDDSALYLCASSLSLAGANEQFFGPGTRLTVL.

CDR3 sequence (DNA): TGTGCCAGCAGCGCCGGGACAGCTGAAGCTTTCTTT. Translated, it gives CASSAGTAEAFF. The chain joins TRBV9 to TRBJ1-1, with 7 bases lining up with TRBD1. This CDR3 is built from 12 residues. The germline V gene has CDR1 SGDLS and CDR2 YYNGEE. Trimming took 3 bases from V and 6 from J; bases not matched to a gene: 2.

The chain carries TRBV5-1 and TRBJ2-1; TRBD2 might be the D (7 bases). V was trimmed by 4 bases and J by 0 bases, leaving 14 bases between them. Germline-derived CDR1 and CDR2 are SGHRS and YFSETQ. This CDR3 has 16 residues. This chain's CDR3 is CASSPGEGGSYNEQFF. CDR3 sequence (DNA): TGCGCCAGCAGCCCCGGGGAGGGGGGCTCCTACAATGAGCAGTTCTTC.

The chain is built from TRBV7-2 and TRBJ2-7, with D unclear. The CDR3 extends over 13 amino acids. Germline CDR1 is SGHTA and CDR2 is FQGNSA. V dropped 6 bases and J dropped 0 bases, with 9 bases sitting between them. The CDR3 region is CASRRASSYEQYF. DNA for the CDR3: TGTGCCAGCAGAAGAGCGAGCTCCTACGAGCAGTACTTC.

The chain carries TRBV24-1 and TRBJ2-1; 7 bases agree with TRBD1. The V gene's germline CDR1 is KGHDR and CDR2 SFDVKD. Unmatched junction bases numbered 6, after V lost 4 bases and J lost 4 bases. The CDR3 is 15 amino acids. The chain's CDR3 is CATSDVDRDYNEQFF. In DNA, the CDR3 is TGTGCCACCAGTGACGTTGACAGGGATTACAATGAGCAGTTCTTC.

The chain carries TRBV7-9 and TRBJ1-1, with D uncertain. This CDR3 spans 14 amino acids. Looked up from germline, CDR1 is SEHNR and CDR2 is FQNEAQ (reference sequence). V was trimmed by 3 bases and J by 1 base, leaving 9 bases between them. The CDR3: CASSFIEQNTEAFF. The CDR3 DNA follows: TGTGCCAGCAGCTTTATTGAACAGAACACTGAAGCTTTCTTT.

This chain joins TRBV3-1 (or the pseudogene TRBV3-2) and TRBJ1-5; D not resolved. V lost 4 bases and J lost 2, with 18 bases in between. The CDR3 runs to 17 residues. The germline CDR1 and CDR2 sequences are LGHDT and YNNKEL (reference sequence). CDR3 amino acids: CASSPPRGGDRNQPQHF. In DNA form, the CDR3 reads TGTGCCAGCAGCCCGCCCCGGGGAGGAGATCGCAATCAGCCCCAGCATTTT.

This rearrangement joins TRBV12-3 or TRBV12-4 to TRBJ2-3, with unresolved D. The CDR3 extends over 11 amino acids. With 8 bases removed from V and 7 bases from J, the gap between germline ends came to 10 bases. CDR3 nucleotide sequence: TGTGCCAGCTCTCCGAGGAATACGCAGTATTTT. It yields the protein CASSPRNTQYF.

This clone was detected once. The chain is built from TRBV29-1 and TRBJ1-1, with no clear D. The CDR3 runs to 12 residues. V shed 4 bases and J shed 3 bases, with 9 bases lying between them. The germline V gene encodes CDR1 SQVTM and CDR2 ANQGSEA. The CDR3 coding sequence is TGCAGCGTTGGGGTGGGCGACACTGAAGCTTTCTTT. It specifies CSVGVGDTEAFF.

The chain combines TRBV19 with TRBJ1-1; 8 bases align to TRBD1. The CDR3 has 15 residues. The ends lost 8 bases at V and 5 bases at J; junction bases unmatched: 13. CDR1 and CDR2 from the germline V gene are LNHDA and SQIVND (reference sequence). The CDR3 nucleotides read TGTGCCAGTTTATCGCAGGGGGCGATAAGGACTGAAGCTTTCTTT. Protein: CASLSQGAIRTEAFF.

This clone was counted a single time. V and J are TRBV7-3 and TRBJ1-6; D might be TRBD1 (5 bases). Germline loops: CDR1 SGHTA, CDR2 FQGTGA. The V end was cut by 1 base, the J end by 7 bases, with 14 bases between. The CDR3 is 16 amino acids. CDR3 in amino acids: CASSLNAGLGNSPLHF. CDR3 nucleotide sequence: TGTGCCAGCAGCTTAAACGCGGGACTCGGGAATTCACCCCTCCACTTT.

This chain joins TRBV6-1 and TRBJ2-2, with 7 bases lining up with TRBD2. The V gene's germline CDR1 is MNHNS and CDR2 SASEGT. The CDR3 has 16 residues. After removal of 4 bases from V and 4 bases from J, the junction contained 9 bases not matched to a gene. CDR3 DNA: TGTGCCAGCAGTGTGTTTGGAGGCGGGAGCACCGGGGAGCTGTTTTTT. It yields the protein CASSVFGGGSTGELFF.

The chain carries TRBV2 and TRBJ2-3; perhaps TRBD1 as D (7 bases). The CDR3 runs 14 residues. Germline V CDR1 and CDR2: SNHLY, FYNNEI. V lost 6 bases to trimming and J lost 2 bases, with 12 bases between them. CDR3 residues: CASSRQGLTDTQYF. The CDR3 DNA reads as TGTGCCAGCAGCAGACAGGGACTCACAGATACGCAGTATTTT.

The chain employs TRBV5-1 and TRBJ2-3; 9 nucleotides line up with TRBD1. From germline, CDR1 is SGHRS and CDR2 YFSETQ. V lost 0 bases to trimming and J lost 2 bases; unmatched junction nucleotides: 4. The CDR3 covers 16 residues. The CDR3 reads CASSLGDRVFTDTQYF. Written as DNA, the CDR3 is TGCGCCAGCAGCTTGGGGGACAGGGTCTTCACAGATACGCAGTATTTT.

V and J are TRBV30 and TRBJ1-4; D is uncertain. From germline, CDR1 is GTSNPN and CDR2 SVGIG (reference sequence). This CDR3 comprises 14 residues. V was trimmed by 2 bases and J by 0 bases, leaving 7 bases between them. The chain's CDR3 is CAWSWGATNEKLFF. The CDR3 region has the DNA TGTGCCTGGAGTTGGGGAGCAACTAATGAAAAACTGTTTTTT.

The rearrangement links TRBV14 to TRBJ2-5; TRBD1 matches at 7 bases. Germline values: CDR1 SGHDN, CDR2 FVKESK. The CDR3 covers 15 residues. Germline trimming cut 2 bases from V and 9 bases from J; bases unmatched to any gene: 12. The DNA for the CDR3 is TGTGCCAGCAGCCAAAGACAGGGTTTGGACGGGGCCCAGTACTTC. It translates to CASSQRQGLDGAQYF.

The rearrangement uses TRBV7-2 and TRBJ2-5; D remains ambiguous. CDR3 size: 14 residues. Between the trimmed V and J ends, which lost 5 bases and 5 bases, there was a span of 15 bases. Looked up from germline, CDR1 is SGHTA and CDR2 is FQGNSA. The CDR3 DNA reads TGTGCCAGCAGCCCCCCGCCAGGCGCGGAGACCCAGTACTTC. Translation: CASSPPPGAETQYF.

The V and J genes are TRBV20-1 and TRBJ1-1; TRBD1 agrees at 7 bases. Germline V CDR1 and CDR2: DFQATT, SNEGSKA (reference sequence). J gave up 8 bases and V 3 bases, and 9 bases lay outside the gene matches. The CDR3 has 13 residues. The CDR3 region is CSASRSTGLEAFF. CDR3 DNA sequence: TGCAGTGCTAGTAGGTCGACAGGGCTCGAAGCTTTCTTT.

Regarding this clone: Other DNA sequences of this sample code for an identical CDR3. The chain uses TRBV12-3 or TRBV12-4 and TRBJ1-2, with unresolved D. V was clipped by 2 bases and J by 3 bases, with 7 bases between them. The CDR3 runs to 13 residues. CDR3 coding DNA: TGTGCCAGCAGTTTACGGAGAGACTATGGCTACACCTTC. The encoded protein is CASSLRRDYGYTF.